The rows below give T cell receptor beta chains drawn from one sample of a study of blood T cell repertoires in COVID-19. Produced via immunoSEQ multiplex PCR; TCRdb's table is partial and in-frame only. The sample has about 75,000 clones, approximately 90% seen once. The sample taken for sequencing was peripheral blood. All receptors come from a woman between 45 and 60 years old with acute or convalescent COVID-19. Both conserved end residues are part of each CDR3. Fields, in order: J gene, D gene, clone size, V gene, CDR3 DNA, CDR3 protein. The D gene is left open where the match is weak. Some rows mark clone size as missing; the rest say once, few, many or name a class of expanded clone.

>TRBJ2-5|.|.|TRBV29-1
TGCAGCGTTGAAGATGGAGGGGAGACCCAGTACTTC
CSVEDGGETQYF
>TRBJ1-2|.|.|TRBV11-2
TGTGCCAGCAGCTTAGTCTCTAACTATGGCTACACCTTC
CASSLVSNYGYTF
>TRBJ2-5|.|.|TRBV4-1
TGCGCCAGCAGCCAAGTGGGACTCCCACTTCTGGAGACCCAGTACTTC
CASSQVGLPLLETQYF
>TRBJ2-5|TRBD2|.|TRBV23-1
TGCGCCAGCAGTCAATCTCCCCCCGGACTAGCGGGGGGTGGGACCCAGTACTTC
CASSQSPPGLAGGGTQYF
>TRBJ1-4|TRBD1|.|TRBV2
TGTGCCAGCAGCGCCGGGGCCGGGACAGGGTACTTCCCCAAACTGTTTTTT
CASSAGAGTGYFPKLFF
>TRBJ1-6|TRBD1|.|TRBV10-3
TGTGCCATCAGTGAGCGGCCTACAGGGGGCGATTCACCCCTCCACTTT
CAISERPTGGDSPLHF
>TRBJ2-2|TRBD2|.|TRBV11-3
TGTGCCAGCAGCCCGGGACTAGCGGACACCGGGGAGCTGTTTTTT
CASSPGLADTGELFF
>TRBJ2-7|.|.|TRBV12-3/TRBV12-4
TGTGCCAGCAGTTTGACCAGGGGCGACGAGCAGTACTTC
CASSLTRGDEQYF
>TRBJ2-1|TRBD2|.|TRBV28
TGTGCCAGCAGTTTGGATGGCGGGAGTTACAATGAGCAGTTCTTC
CASSLDGGSYNEQFF
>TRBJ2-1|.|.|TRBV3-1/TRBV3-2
TGTGCCAGCAGCCACGGTTTGGATGAGCAGTTCTTC
CASSHGLDEQFF
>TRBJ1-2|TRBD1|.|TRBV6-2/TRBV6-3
TGTGCCAGCAGTACAGGGGGCGCGAATGGCTACACCTTC
CASSTGGANGYTF
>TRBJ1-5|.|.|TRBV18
TGTGCCAGCTCCCTAACCAAGGGGATTAGCAATCAGCCCCAGCATTTT
CASSLTKGISNQPQHF
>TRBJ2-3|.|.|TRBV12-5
TGTGCTAGTGCCTCCTCCGTGGATACGCAGTATTTT
CASASSVDTQYF
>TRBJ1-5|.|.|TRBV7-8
TGTGCCAGCAGCTTGGGGGACTCCCATCAGCCCCAGCATTTT
CASSLGDSHQPQHF
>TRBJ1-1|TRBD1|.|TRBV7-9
TGTGCCAGCAGCTTATTGAGGGACAGAAACGATGAAGCTTTCTTT
CASSLLRDRNDEAFF
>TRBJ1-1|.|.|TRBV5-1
TGCGCCAGCAGCTTTGGCGGGGGGCGAACTGAAGCTTTCTTT
CASSFGGGRTEAFF
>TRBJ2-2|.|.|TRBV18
TGTGCCAGCTCACCACCGGCCAGGGAAAGCACCGGGGAGCTGTTTTTT
CASSPPARESTGELFF
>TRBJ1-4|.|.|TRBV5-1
TGCGCCAGCAGCTCCGACACATATAATGAAAAACTGTTTTTT
CASSSDTYNEKLFF
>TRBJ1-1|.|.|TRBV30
TGTGCCTGGAGTGTAAAGGGGAGGGGTGAGAACACTGAAGCTTTCTTT
CAWSVKGRGENTEAFF
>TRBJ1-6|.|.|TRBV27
TGTGCCAGCAGTTTCGGCAGGGGTAATTCACCCCTCCACTTT
CASSFGRGNSPLHF
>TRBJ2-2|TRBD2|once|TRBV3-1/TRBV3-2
TGTGCCAGCAGCCTTTCCGGGACTAGTACCGGGGAGCTGTTTTTT
CASSLSGTSTGELFF
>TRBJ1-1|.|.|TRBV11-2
TGTGCCAGCAGCGCTCGGACGGGGGGGACTGAAGCTTTCTTT
CASSARTGGTEAFF
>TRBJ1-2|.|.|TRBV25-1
TGTGCCAGCAGTGGCAACGTGGGGCACCTCTATGGCTACACCTTC
CASSGNVGHLYGYTF
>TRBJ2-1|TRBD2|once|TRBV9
TGTGCCAGCAGCGTAGTTGGGACGGGAGGGCCTAACAATGAGCAGTTCTTC
CASSVVGTGGPNNEQFF
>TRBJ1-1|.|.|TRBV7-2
TGTGCCAGCAGCAACCACAGGGATACTGAAGCTTTCTTT
CASSNHRDTEAFF
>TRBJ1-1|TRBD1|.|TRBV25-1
TGTGCCAGCAGTGAATTTGGAGGGGGCAACACTGAAGCTTTCTTT
CASSEFGGGNTEAFF
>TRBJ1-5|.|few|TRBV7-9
TGTGCCAGCAGCTTAGGTACAGGATTCCAGCCCCAGCATTTT
CASSLGTGFQPQHF
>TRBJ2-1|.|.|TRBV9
TGTGCCAGCAGCATTAGGACTATGAATGAGCAGTTCTTC
CASSIRTMNEQFF
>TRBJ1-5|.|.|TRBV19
TGTGCCAGTACCTCAGTGGGCCCCCAGCATTTT
CASTSVGPQHF
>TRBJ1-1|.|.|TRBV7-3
TGTGCCAGCAGCCACGGCAGGGGAAATCAGGACACTGAAGCTTTCTTT
CASSHGRGNQDTEAFF
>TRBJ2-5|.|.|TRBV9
TGTGCCAGCAGCGATGGACTGGGGCAAGAGACCCAGTACTTC
CASSDGLGQETQYF
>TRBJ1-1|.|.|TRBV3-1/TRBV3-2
TGTGCCAGCAGCCAATCAGGGTACACTGAAGCTTTCTTT
CASSQSGYTEAFF
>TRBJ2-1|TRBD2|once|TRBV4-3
TGCGCCAGCAGCCAAGATAGGGCGGGAGCGTCCTACAATGAGCAGTTCTTC
CASSQDRAGASYNEQFF
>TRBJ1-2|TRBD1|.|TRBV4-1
TGCGCCAGCAGCTCTACAGGGGCTAACTATGGCTACACCTTC
CASSSTGANYGYTF
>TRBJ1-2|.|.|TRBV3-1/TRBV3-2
TGTGCCAGCAGCCAAAACGTGGTTGCGGGGGGCTACACCTTC
CASSQNVVAGGYTF
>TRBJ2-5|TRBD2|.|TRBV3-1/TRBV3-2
TGTGCCAGCAGCCAAGATGCTATCCGCACTAGCGGGAAGAGAAGCGAAGAGACCCAGTACTTC
CASSQDAIRTSGKRSEETQYF
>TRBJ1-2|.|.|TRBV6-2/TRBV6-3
TGTGCCAGCAGTTACCGAGACTATGGCTACACCTTC
CASSYRDYGYTF
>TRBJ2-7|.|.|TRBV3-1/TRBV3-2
TGTGCCAGCAGCCAAGGCTGGGGGCTCGGCGAGCAGTACTTC
CASSQGWGLGEQYF
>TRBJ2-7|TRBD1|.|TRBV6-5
TGTGCCAGCAGTTACTCTGGGACAGGATTGTACGAGCAGTACTTC
CASSYSGTGLYEQYF
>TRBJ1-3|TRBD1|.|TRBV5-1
TGCGCCAGCAGCCCGCAGGGGGGACCTGGAAACACCATATATTTT
CASSPQGGPGNTIYF
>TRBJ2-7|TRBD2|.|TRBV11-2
TGTGCCAGCAGCCTAGGACTAGGCGCCTACGAGCAGTACTTC
CASSLGLGAYEQYF
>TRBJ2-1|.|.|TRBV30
TGTGCCTGGGGGACAAGCTCCTACAATGAGCAGTTCTTC
CAWGTSSYNEQFF